The 15 T cell receptor beta chains listed next were all sequenced from one sample in a study of graft-versus-host responses after intestinal transplantation. Profiled with immunoSEQ multiplex PCR; TCRdb holds only in-frame clones, not every one. Of about 82,000 clones in the sample, around 93% were seen once. Their antigen targets remain unknown. Sequencing used unstimulated CD4+ T cells sorted from spleen or lymph node cells, obtained before transplant. All receptors come from a human donor who was the organ donor for an intestinal transplant.

There are a few counts of this clone. The genes are TRBV2 and TRBJ2-1, with D perhaps TRBD2 (5 bases). The V end was cut by 6 bases, the J end by 9 bases, with 18 bases between. CDR1 is SNHLY, CDR2 FYNNEI, per germline. The CDR3 spans 14 residues. The CDR3 reads CASSLLGPGSEQFF. Written as DNA, the CDR3 is TGTGCCAGCAGCCTGCTGGGCCCGGGGAGTGAGCAGTTCTTC.

The CDR3 reads CASSRYGQGGYTF. The CDR3 bases are TGTGCCAGCAGCCGATACGGACAGGGTGGCTACACCTTC. The chain has TRBV14 and TRBJ1-2; 8 nucleotides align to TRBD1. Trimming cost V 4 bases and J 7 bases; bases outside gene matches: 5. Germline CDR1 is SGHDN and CDR2 is FVKESK. CDR3 size: 13 residues.

This chain joins TRBV19 and TRBJ2-7, with 12 bases identical to TRBD2. This CDR3 comprises 16 residues. Germline V gives CDR1 LNHDA, CDR2 SQIVND (reference sequence). Trimming took 10 bases from V and 7 from J; bases not matched to a gene: 17. Here the CDR3 reads CANPWPLTSGSGEQYF. CDR3 DNA: TGTGCCAATCCGTGGCCATTGACTAGCGGGAGTGGTGAGCAGTACTTC.

The chain combines TRBV6-6 with TRBJ1-2; TRBD1 might be the D (5 bases). The length of the CDR3 is 11 residues. In germline, CDR1 is MNHNY, CDR2 SVGAGI (reference sequence). The V and J ends lost 8 bases and 6 bases respectively, with 10 bases between them. The CDR3, as DNA: TGTGCCAGCGGCCGGGGGGATGGCTACACCTTC. This codes for CASGRGDGYTF.

This sequence joins TRBV5-1 and TRBJ1-3, with 8 bases identical to TRBD1. V shed 0 bases, J shed 4 bases, and the junction held 3 bases outside the gene matches. Per germline, CDR1 SGHRS and CDR2 YFSETQ. CDR3 length: 15 residues. The CDR3 nucleotides are TGCGCCAGCAGCTTGGCGACAGGGGACGGAAACACCATATATTTT. It codes for CASSLATGDGNTIYF.

The chain recombines TRBV18 with TRBJ2-1, with 7 positions matching TRBD2. J gave up 4 bases and V 2 bases, and 8 bases lay outside the gene matches. The germline gives CDR1 KGHSH, CDR2 LQKENI. This CDR3 contains 16 residues. The CDR3 region is CASSPSPTSVYNEQFF. As DNA, the CDR3 is TGTGCCAGCTCACCATCCCCCACTAGCGTTTACAATGAGCAGTTCTTC. The complete variable domain, with remaining parts taken from reference TRBV18 and TRBJ2-1, reads NAGVMQNPRHLVRRRGQEARLRCSPMKGHSHVYWYRQLPEEGLKFMVYLQKENIIDESGMPKERFSAEFPKEGPSILRIQQVVRGDSAAYFCASSPSPTSVYNEQFFGPGTRLTVL.

The chain uses TRBV5-1 and TRBJ1-4, with D possibly being TRBD1 (6 bases). Trimming stripped 2 bases from V and 7 bases from J, with 12 bases between. Germline V gene sequence: CDR1 SGHRS, CDR2 YFSETQ. The length of the CDR3 is 14 residues. CDR3 bases: TGCGCCAGCAGCTTTTTACAGGGTTCTGAAAAACTGTTTTTT. This translates into CASSFLQGSEKLFF.

This clone was seen just once. The CDR3 reads CASRPGQVYGYTF. In DNA, the CDR3 is TGTGCCAGCAGACCGGGACAGGTTTATGGCTACACCTTC. The V gene is TRBV6-1, the J gene TRBJ1-2, with 8 bases fitting TRBD1. Trimming cost V 6 bases and J 5 bases; bases outside gene matches: 5. The V gene's germline CDR1 is MNHNS and CDR2 SASEGT. CDR3 length: 13 residues.

This clone turned up a few times. The genes are TRBV2 and TRBJ1-2; 7 positions match TRBD1. J lost 7 bases, V lost 4 bases, and 15 bases had no gene match. CDR3 size: 16 residues. Germline values: CDR1 SNHLY, CDR2 FYNNEI. The CDR3 sequence: CASSAEGTVTSGGYTF. CDR3 in DNA: TGTGCCAGCAGTGCGGAGGGGACAGTCACATCGGGTGGCTACACCTTC.

The gene calls are TRBV5-8 and TRBJ2-1, with 13 positions matching TRBD2. Per germline, CDR1 SGHTS and CDR2 YDEGEE. The V and J ends lost 0 bases and 8 bases, in that order; junction bases with no gene match: 5. The CDR3 loop spans 16 amino acids. The CDR3 protein is CASSLGQGLAGDEQFF. The CDR3 bases are TGTGCCAGCAGCTTGGGCCAAGGACTAGCGGGAGATGAGCAGTTCTTC.

This sequence joins TRBV5-1 and TRBJ2-5; 7 positions match TRBD2. CDR1 and CDR2 from the germline V gene are SGHRS and YFSETQ. This CDR3 is 12 amino acids long. With 4 bases clipped from V and 4 bases from J, the junction kept 1 base outside the gene matches. The CDR3 region is CASSAGVETQYF. For the CDR3, the DNA is TGCGCCAGCAGCGCGGGAGTAGAGACCCAGTACTTC.

This clone was recorded once. V usage is TRBV6-5 and J usage is TRBJ2-5, with 9 bases matching TRBD1. The V segment lost 8 bases and the J segment 5 bases; nucleotides outside the gene matches: 12. The germline V gene has CDR1 MNHEY and CDR2 SVGAGI. The CDR3 extends over 15 amino acids. CDR3 in DNA: TGTGCCAGCCTATCGGTTACAGGGGGCCGGGAGACCCAGTACTTC. It translates to CASLSVTGGRETQYF.

This chain connects TRBV6-1 to TRBJ2-7; D gene ambiguous. The ends were cut back, 1 base at V and 3 bases at J, with 16 bases in the middle. Germline V CDR1 and CDR2: MNHNS, SASEGT. This CDR3 spans 16 amino acids. The CDR3 DNA reads TGTGCCAGCAGTGAAGGGAAAAACAGAATTAGCTACGAGCAGTACTTC. This gives the protein CASSEGKNRISYEQYF.

This chain links TRBV28 with TRBJ1-1, with D unclear. Germline V gene lookup returns CDR1 MDHEN and CDR2 SYDVKM. The V gene lost 3 bases and the J gene lost 7 bases, with 15 bases spanning the gap. CDR3 length: 14 amino acids. CDR3 protein: CASSFSPPGYEAFF. For the CDR3, the DNA is TGTGCCAGCAGTTTTTCCCCCCCGGGGTATGAAGCTTTCTTT.

The V gene is TRBV11-2, the J gene TRBJ1-5; D gene ambiguous. The length of the CDR3 is 15 residues. CDR1 SGHAT and CDR2 FQNNGV come from the germline V gene. Trimming removed 1 base from V and 7 bases from J, with 14 bases in between. The CDR3 sequence is CASSLGGPGYQPQHF. The CDR3 bases are TGTGCCAGCAGCTTAGGAGGCCCCGGGTACCAGCCCCAGCATTTT.